A selection of T cell receptor beta chains follows, all from one sample in a study of Ad26.COV2.S vaccination and SARS-CoV-2 variants. The method was immunoSEQ multiplex PCR; TCRdb's version includes in-frame clones alone and lacks a portion of them. The sample has approximately 340,000 clones; about 90% are singletons. The source material was peripheral blood, sampled after recovery from COVID-19. These receptors were obtained from a human donor who had recovered from COVID-19. Each CDR3 is given with its conserved first and last residue. Each record gives: clone size, D gene, J gene, V gene, CDR3 protein, CDR3 DNA. D genes are given only for firm matches. Expanded clones get a size class; other rows say once, few or many, or leave the size out.

size: .; D: TRBD1; J: TRBJ2-5; V: TRBV12-5; CDR3: CASGQDRGKSETQYF; DNA: TGTGCTAGTGGGCAGGACAGGGGGAAGTCCGAGACCCAGTACTTC
size: .; D: .; J: TRBJ1-2; V: TRBV4-3; CDR3: CASSQSFERGSMFGYTF; DNA: TGCGCCAGCAGCCAATCCTTCGAGCGGGGCAGTATGTTTGGCTACACCTTC
size: .; D: .; J: TRBJ2-3; V: TRBV10-3; CDR3: CAISELVGAGDTQYF; DNA: TGTGCCATCAGTGAGTTGGTGGGGGCTGGAGATACGCAGTATTTT
size: once; D: TRBD1; J: TRBJ1-3; V: TRBV18; CDR3: CASSPGDRMTPF; DNA: TGTGCCAGCTCACCGGGGGACAGGATGACGCCTTTT
size: .; D: .; J: TRBJ1-2; V: TRBV10-3; CDR3: CAISETLNYGYTF; DNA: TGTGCCATCAGTGAGACCCTGAACTATGGCTACACCTTC
size: .; D: .; J: TRBJ1-3; V: TRBV6-1; CDR3: CASSDRGTGNTIYF; DNA: TGTGCCAGCAGTGACCGGGGCACTGGAAACACCATATATTTT
size: .; D: .; J: TRBJ2-7; V: TRBV5-1; CDR3: CASSLDQGSSYEQYF; DNA: TGCGCCAGCAGCTTGGACCAGGGGAGCTCCTACGAGCAGTACTTC
size: .; D: TRBD2; J: TRBJ2-1; V: TRBV7-7; CDR3: CASSLRTSGGLEEQFF; DNA: TGTGCTAGCAGCTTACGGACTAGCGGGGGCTTGGAGGAGCAGTTCTTC
size: once; D: TRBD1; J: TRBJ1-2; V: TRBV29-1; CDR3: CSVVGQGIGYTF; DNA: TGCAGCGTTGTGGGACAGGGGATTGGCTACACCTTC
size: .; D: .; J: TRBJ2-2; V: TRBV19; CDR3: CASRQAGATGELFF; DNA: TGTGCCAGTAGACAAGCGGGTGCCACCGGGGAGCTGTTTTTT
size: .; D: .; J: TRBJ2-3; V: TRBV7-2; CDR3: CASSLFSTTDTQYF; DNA: TGTGCCAGCAGCTTATTCTCTACCACAGATACGCAGTATTTT
size: .; D: TRBD2; J: TRBJ2-7; V: TRBV7-2; CDR3: CASSARVLAGGLSYEQYF; DNA: TGTGCCAGCAGCGCTAGAGTGCTAGCGGGGGGCCTCTCCTACGAGCAGTACTTC
size: .; D: .; J: TRBJ2-5; V: TRBV6-2/TRBV6-3; CDR3: CASSYSSRQETQYF; DNA: TGTGCCAGCAGTTACTCGAGCAGACAAGAGACCCAGTACTTC
size: .; D: TRBD2; J: TRBJ2-1; V: TRBV5-6; CDR3: CASSLERGGTYNEQFF; DNA: TGTGCCAGCAGCTTGGAGCGGGGGGGAACCTACAATGAGCAGTTCTTC
size: .; D: TRBD1; J: TRBJ1-4; V: TRBV10-1; CDR3: CASSRTGEAICEKLFF; DNA: TGCGCCAGCAGCCGGACAGGGGAGGCGATCTGCGAAAAACTGTTTTTT
size: .; D: TRBD1; J: TRBJ2-2; V: TRBV6-6; CDR3: CASSPDRGPVGELFF; DNA: TGTGCCAGCAGTCCGGACAGGGGGCCCGTCGGGGAGCTGTTTTTT
size: .; D: .; J: TRBJ1-1; V: TRBV6-5; CDR3: CASTEVTEAFF; DNA: TGTGCCAGCACGGAGGTCACTGAAGCTTTCTTT
size: .; D: .; J: TRBJ1-6; V: TRBV18; CDR3: CASSLEDRNSPLHF; DNA: TGTGCCAGCTCATTGGAGGATCGTAATTCACCCCTCCACTTT
size: .; D: .; J: TRBJ1-1; V: TRBV7-9; CDR3: CASSPGDRLNTEAFF; DNA: TGTGCCAGCAGCCCCGGAGACAGGCTGAACACTGAAGCTTTCTTT